A selection of T cell receptor beta chains follows, all from one sample in a study of cytomegalovirus exposure and HLA in healthy donors. TCRdb's copy holds only in-frame clones and misses some; the assay was immunoSEQ multiplex PCR. The sample comprises 140,000 or so clones, about 74% of which are singletons, and 4.3% rests with the top ten. Sequencing was done on a sample of PBMCs. The source of these receptors is a man younger than 35 in good health and CMV-seropositive. The CDR3 runs from the conserved cysteine through the conserved F or W. The D gene is left open where the match is weak. The size entry is marked missing in some rows and otherwise reads once, few, many or a size class.

cdr3_nt	cdr3_aa	clone_size	d_call	v_call	j_call
TGTGCCAGCAGTTACTCCACAGGGGTTTTGGTGGGGGAGCTGTTTTTT	CASSYSTGVLVGELFF	few	TRBD1	TRBV6-5	TRBJ2-2
TGTGCCAGTAGTCCCCGGGGACAGGGGATAAGCAATCAGCCCCAGCATTTT	CASSPRGQGISNQPQHF	NA	TRBD1	TRBV19	TRBJ1-5
TGTGCCAGCAGCTTTCTGGGGGGAGGCTACACCTTC	CASSFLGGGYTF	NA	NA	TRBV5-6	TRBJ1-2
TGTGCCAGCAGCTTGTTCACAGGGCAAGAGACCCAGTACTTC	CASSLFTGQETQYF	NA	NA	TRBV7-9	TRBJ2-5
TGTGCCAGCAGCTTAGTCCAGGGGGTGAATTACGAGCAGTACTTC	CASSLVQGVNYEQYF	NA	TRBD1	TRBV7-9	TRBJ2-7
TGTGCCAGCAGCTTAAGCACTAGTTCTGAGACCCAGTACTTC	CASSLSTSSETQYF	NA	NA	TRBV11-3	TRBJ2-5
TGTGCCTGGAGTGTATGGGGTCTGGGGACAATGACTGAAGCTTTCTTT	CAWSVWGLGTMTEAFF	NA	NA	TRBV30	TRBJ1-1
TGTGCCAGCAGTGAGGATAGCGGGGGCACAGATACGCAGTATTTT	CASSEDSGGTDTQYF	NA	TRBD2	TRBV2	TRBJ2-3
TGCGCCAGCAGTGGTCAGGATGAAAAACTGTTTTTT	CASSGQDEKLFF	NA	NA	TRBV10-1	TRBJ1-4
TGTGCCAGCAGTCCTCAGGGATACTCCTACAATGAGCAGTTCTTC	CASSPQGYSYNEQFF	NA	NA	TRBV28	TRBJ2-1